This entry lists 7 T cell receptor beta chains sequenced from one sample in a study of B cell selection in AIRE deficiency. The sorted conventional CD4 T cells were gated as CD4+CD127+. Measured with immunoSEQ multiplex PCR; TCRdb has only the in-frame clones, and not every one. Seen here are more than 25,000 clones, around 95% observed once, and the top ten hold over 0.2%. Sequenced sample: CD4+CD127+ conventional T cells sorted from PBMCs. Receptors originate from a human donor in good health.

This chain connects TRBV4-2 to TRBJ2-3; 8 nucleotides line up with TRBD1. The CDR3 extends over 15 amino acids. Germline CDR1 is LGHNA and CDR2 is YNFKEQ. After removal of 4 bases from V and 5 bases from J, the junction contained 8 bases not matched to a gene. CDR3 residues: CASSPPGGGQDTQYF. The CDR3 DNA sequence: TGTGCCAGCAGCCCTCCAGGGGGCGGACAAGATACGCAGTATTTT.

The chain employs TRBV11-2 and TRBJ1-3, with D unresolved. The length of the CDR3 is 16 residues. Trimming shortened V by 0 bases and J by 0 bases, and 9 bases separated the two germline ends. Germline V gene sequence: CDR1 SGHAT, CDR2 FQNNGV. In DNA form, the CDR3 reads TGTGCCAGCAGCTTAGATGGAGAAAGCTCTGGAAACACCATATATTTT. Amino acid sequence: CASSLDGESSGNTIYF. Together with reference TRBV11-2 and TRBJ1-3, the CDR3 gives the full variable domain: EAGVAQSPRYKIIEKRQSVAFWCNPISGHATLYWYQQILGQGPKLLIQFQNNGVVDDSQLPKDRFSAERLKGVDSTLKIQPAKLEDSAVYLCASSLDGESSGNTIYFGEGSWLTVV.

This chain connects TRBV11-2 to TRBJ1-2, with 9 bases identical to TRBD1. V gave up 2 bases and J gave up 5 bases; unmatched junction bases: 9. Germline assignment: CDR1 SGHAT and CDR2 FQNNGV. The CDR3 has 16 residues. The CDR3 reads CASSLRTGTGMYGYTF. The DNA for the CDR3 is TGTGCCAGCAGCTTACGGACCGGGACAGGGATGTATGGCTACACCTTC.

The chain recombines TRBV18 with TRBJ2-7; tentatively, D is TRBD1 (5 bases). The CDR3 covers 13 residues. Deletions cut 0 bases from V and 7 bases from J, with 10 bases between. From germline, CDR1 is KGHSH and CDR2 LQKENI. The CDR3 coding sequence is TGTGCCAGCTCACCACCGGTGGGGCGGGAGCAGTACTTC. Protein product: CASSPPVGREQYF. Supplemented by reference TRBV18 and TRBJ2-7, the full variable domain reads NAGVMQNPRHLVRRRGQEARLRCSPMKGHSHVYWYRQLPEEGLKFMVYLQKENIIDESGMPKERFSAEFPKEGPSILRIQQVVRGDSAAYFCASSPPVGREQYFGPGTRLTVT.

A single count supports this clone. The rearrangement links TRBV11-3 to TRBJ1-2; D ambiguous. Germline loops: CDR1 SGHNT, CDR2 YENEEA. The V gene lost 5 bases and the J gene lost 4 bases, with 8 bases spanning the gap. This CDR3 has 12 amino acids. CDR3: CASSRGVYGYTF. CDR3 in DNA: TGTGCCAGCAGCCGCGGCGTCTATGGCTACACCTTC. Filled out from reference TRBV11-3 and TRBJ1-2, the complete variable domain reads EAGVVQSPRYKIIEKKQPVAFWCNPISGHNTLYWYLQNLGQGPELLIRYENEEAVDDSQLPKDRFSAERLKGVDSTLKIQPAELGDSAVYLCASSRGVYGYTFGSGTRLTVV.

About this clone: A read error may produce the germline difference seen at one junction end. J is TRBJ2-1 and V is TRBV5-1; D is possibly TRBD1 (8 bases). CDR3 length: 15 residues. Germline V CDR1 and CDR2: SGHRS, YFSETQ. The CDR3 DNA follows: TGCGCCGGCAGCTCCACAGGGGGGGGGATCAATGAGCAGTTCTTC. Translation: CAGSSTGGGINEQFF.

The V call is TRBV9, the J call TRBJ2-7, with a weak D call TRBD1 (6 bases). The CDR3 spans 14 residues. Germline values: CDR1 SGDLS, CDR2 YYNGEE. V was cut by 4 bases and J by 2 bases, with 13 bases left in between. CDR3 nucleotide sequence: TGTGCCAGCAGCCCGAGGGACACAACCTACGAGCAGTACTTC. It specifies CASSPRDTTYEQYF. Full variable domain (missing parts from reference TRBV9 and TRBJ2-7): DSGVTQTPKHLITATGQRVTLRCSPRSGDLSVYWYQQSLDQGLQFLIQYYNGEERAKGNILERFSAQQFPDLHSELNLSSLELGDSALYFCASSPRDTTYEQYFGPGTRLTVT.